Below, 21 T cell receptor beta chains from the same sample are listed, as sequenced in a study of blood T cell repertoires in COVID-19. Using immunoSEQ multiplex PCR, the repertoire was profiled, and TCRdb retains in-frame clones only, with some absent. The sample contains approximately 270,000 clones, 70% to 90% of which appear only once. Sequenced material: PBMCs or T cells enriched from blood (not recorded which). Receptor source: a woman between 45 and 60 years old who had recovered from COVID-19.

V usage is TRBV7-3 and J usage is TRBJ1-1; 7 bases align to TRBD1. Trimming at V came to 4 bases and at J to 7 bases, leaving 6 bases not matched to a gene. The CDR3 totals 13 residues. Germline V gene sequence: CDR1 SGHTA, CDR2 FQGTGA. CDR3 nucleotide sequence: TGTGCCAGCAGCTCAGGGACAGAAATTGAAGCTTTCTTT. Amino acid sequence: CASSSGTEIEAFF.

The chain joins TRBV6-5 to TRBJ1-1, with 11 positions matching TRBD1. Trimming removed 6 bases from V and 6 bases from J; junction bases left unmatched: 6. The CDR3 extends over 14 amino acids. The germline gives CDR1 MNHEY, CDR2 SVGAGI. CDR3 loop: CASSNGQGAPEAFF. The CDR3 DNA reads TGTGCCAGCAGCAATGGACAGGGGGCCCCTGAAGCTTTCTTT.

This chain uses TRBV18 with TRBJ1-1; tentatively, D is TRBD1 (6 bases). V lost 4 bases and J 1 base, leaving 16 bases between the germline ends. Germline CDR1 and CDR2: KGHSH and LQKENI. This CDR3 comprises 16 residues. CDR3 coding DNA: TGTGCCAGCTCACTGATAGCCCCCAGGGGGAACACTGAAGCTTTCTTT. Protein product: CASSLIAPRGNTEAFF. The full variable domain, with the rest looked up from reference TRBV18 and TRBJ1-1, is NAGVMQNPRHLVRRRGQEARLRCSPMKGHSHVYWYRQLPEEGLKFMVYLQKENIIDESGMPKERFSAEFPKEGPSILRIQQVVRGDSAAYFCASSLIAPRGNTEAFFGQGTRLTVV.

Remarks on this clone: The same CDR3 arises from other DNA sequences in this sample as well. The rearrangement links TRBV28 to TRBJ2-1, with D tentatively TRBD2 (6 bases). There are 13 residues in the CDR3. Trimming removed 6 bases from V and 7 bases from J, with 13 bases in between. From germline, CDR1 is MDHEN and CDR2 SYDVKM. Here the CDR3 reads CASSSGGYNEQFF. The CDR3 DNA reads as TGTGCCAGCAGCAGTGGGGGGTATAATGAGCAGTTCTTC.

This rearrangement joins TRBV18 to TRBJ2-1, with D maybe TRBD2 (5 bases). The CDR3 consists of 15 residues. V lost 3 bases and J lost 3, with 12 bases in between. CDR1 and CDR2 (germline): KGHSH, LQKENI. The CDR3, as DNA: TGTGCCAGCTCACCTTACGGACTCCGCTACAATGAGCAGTTCTTC. This encodes CASSPYGLRYNEQFF.

The chain employs TRBV29-1 and TRBJ2-5; TRBD2 matches 11 bases. J lost 5 bases, V lost 7 bases, and 15 bases had no gene match. Germline values: CDR1 SQVTM, CDR2 ANQGSEA. This CDR3 is 16 amino acids long. The CDR3 sequence is CSAGSGREGLRETQYF. The CDR3 nucleotides read TGCAGCGCCGGTAGCGGGAGGGAGGGACTGAGGGAGACCCAGTACTTC.

The chain is built from TRBV28 and TRBJ1-6; D might be TRBD1 (5 bases). Germline V CDR1 and CDR2: MDHEN, SYDVKM. This CDR3 is built from 14 residues. V lost 6 bases and J lost 7, with 13 bases in between. The CDR3 region has the DNA TGTGCCAGCAGGGGAACGACAGTAAATTCACCCCTCCACTTT. Translated: CASRGTTVNSPLHF.

The rearrangement joins TRBV15 to TRBJ2-6; D uncertain. Looked up from germline, CDR1 is LNHNV and CDR2 is YYDKDF (reference sequence). The CDR3 covers 12 residues. V lost 4 bases, J lost 12 bases, and 10 bases lay in between. CDR3 DNA: TGTGCCACCAGCATTCACGGTCGCGTCCTGACTTTC. It is translated as CATSIHGRVLTF.

The chain combines TRBV5-5 with TRBJ2-6; 9 nucleotides agree with TRBD1. Losses at the gene ends were 5 bases for V and 0 bases for J; bases not matched to a gene: 6. Germline V gene sequence: CDR1 SGHKS, CDR2 YYEKEE (reference sequence). The CDR3 length is 17 residues. The CDR3 loop is CASSGTGFASGANVLTF. CDR3 DNA sequence: TGTGCCAGCAGTGGGACAGGGTTTGCCTCTGGGGCCAACGTCCTGACTTTC.

The gene calls are TRBV2 and TRBJ1-2; TRBD1 is a possible D gene (6 bases). V lost 2 bases to trimming and J lost 0 bases, with 13 bases between them. The CDR3 contains 16 residues. Germline V lookup: CDR1 SNHLY, CDR2 FYNNEI. The CDR3 region is CASSERTGTSNYGYTF. The CDR3 DNA reads as TGTGCCAGCAGTGAAAGGACCGGGACATCTAACTATGGCTACACCTTC.

The chain joins TRBV27 to TRBJ2-1, with 7 bases matching TRBD1. J lost 5 bases, V lost 4 bases, and 8 bases had no gene match. The CDR3 contains 15 residues. CDR1 and CDR2 from the germline V gene are MNHEY and SMNVEV (reference sequence). For the CDR3, the DNA is TGTGCCAGCAGTTCACGACAGGGATATCACAATGAGCAGTTCTTC. This translates into CASSSRQGYHNEQFF.

The rearrangement links TRBV20-1 to TRBJ2-3; D possibly corresponds to TRBD2 (5 bases). The CDR3 sequence is 13 residues long. Germline loops: CDR1 DFQATT, CDR2 SNEGSKA (reference sequence). V lost 3 bases and J lost 1, with 8 bases in between. As DNA, the CDR3 is TGCAGTGCTAGTCTAGCAGGCACAGATACGCAGTATTTT. This translates into CSASLAGTDTQYF.

This clone has a single count. This sequence joins TRBV5-1 and TRBJ2-1; 9 nucleotides align to TRBD2. The CDR3 length is 15 residues. V trimming: 2 bases; J trimming: 3 bases; junction bases outside the gene matches: 3. Germline CDR1 reads SGHRS; CDR2 reads YFSETQ. CDR3 sequence: CASSFIAGVYNEQFF. CDR3 sequence (DNA): TGCGCCAGCAGCTTTATAGCGGGAGTCTACAATGAGCAGTTCTTC.

The chain links TRBV5-4 to TRBJ1-1; no clear D gene. Germline loops: CDR1 SGHNT, CDR2 YYREEE (reference sequence). Trimming left V 4 bases short and J 1 base short, with 8 bases between. This CDR3 spans 13 amino acids. As DNA, the CDR3 is TGTGCCAGCAGCCTGCAGCGGAACACTGAAGCTTTCTTT. It specifies CASSLQRNTEAFF. Full variable domain (rest looked up from reference TRBV5-4 and TRBJ1-1): ETGVTQSPTHLIKTRGQQVTLRCSSQSGHNTVSWYQQALGQGPQFIFQYYREEENGRGNFPPRFSGLQFPNYSSELNVNALELDDSALYLCASSLQRNTEAFFGQGTRLTVV.

The chain links TRBV28 to TRBJ2-7; 9 bases fit TRBD2. Germline CDR1 is MDHEN and CDR2 is SYDVKM. V shed 6 bases, J shed 4 bases, and the junction held 13 bases outside the gene matches. This CDR3 has 16 amino acids. CDR3 region: CASRLAGPNRGYEQYF. CDR3 coding DNA: TGTGCCAGCAGGCTAGCGGGGCCGAATCGCGGATACGAGCAGTACTTC.

The rearrangement uses TRBV12-3 or TRBV12-4 and TRBJ1-2; D is possibly TRBD1 (6 bases). The germline V and J ends were trimmed by 10 bases and 5 bases, with 17 bases remaining between them. This CDR3 region has 13 residues. The chain's CDR3 is CAIQTGFGYGYTF. For the CDR3, the DNA is TGTGCCATACAAACAGGGTTCGGGTATGGCTACACCTTC.

The genes are TRBV7-9 and TRBJ1-4; D gene ambiguous. Deletions cut 5 bases from V and 4 bases from J, with 14 bases between. The CDR3 is made up of 15 amino acids. The germline gives CDR1 SEHNR, CDR2 FQNEAQ (reference sequence). CDR3 region: CASSPPALLNEKLFF. CDR3 nucleotide sequence: TGTGCCAGCAGCCCCCCCGCCTTACTTAATGAAAAACTGTTTTTT.

V usage is TRBV7-2 and J usage is TRBJ2-3, with a tentative D call TRBD2 (6 bases). This CDR3 has 16 residues. In germline, CDR1 is SGHTA, CDR2 FQGNSA. Trimming took 3 bases from V and 4 from J, leaving 17 bases between them. The CDR3 sequence: CASSFFPVGGADTQYF. For the CDR3, the DNA is TGTGCCAGCAGCTTCTTCCCAGTGGGAGGCGCAGATACGCAGTATTTT.

The genes are TRBV4-1 and TRBJ2-3, with 9 bases aligning to TRBD2. This CDR3 contains 17 residues. Looked up from germline, CDR1 is MGHRA and CDR2 is YSYEKL. V gave up 4 bases and J gave up 3 bases; unmatched junction bases: 11. The CDR3 bases are TGCGCCAGCAGCCTCGAGTGGGCGGGAGGGAGGACAGATACGCAGTATTTT. The encoded protein is CASSLEWAGGRTDTQYF.

The CDR3 spells CASSRAPFGTSGRYYEQYF. The CDR3 DNA reads as TGTGCCAGCAGTCGAGCTCCTTTTGGGACTAGCGGGAGATACTACGAGCAGTACTTC. The chain carries TRBV28 and TRBJ2-7; 14 bases map to TRBD2. The germline V gene encodes CDR1 MDHEN and CDR2 SYDVKM. V dropped 5 bases and J dropped 3; count of bases not matched to a gene: 15. The CDR3 has 19 residues.

The chain uses TRBV4-1 and TRBJ2-1; weak D call: TRBD2 (5 bases). V gave up 0 bases and J gave up 4 bases, with 13 bases separating them. Germline values: CDR1 MGHRA, CDR2 YSYEKL. The CDR3 length is 16 residues. The CDR3 spells CASSQEAPPGYNEQFF. For the CDR3, the DNA is TGCGCCAGCAGCCAAGAGGCGCCGCCGGGGTACAATGAGCAGTTCTTC.